This record looks at one T cell receptor (beta chain) sequence and its context. CDR3 length: 15 residues. Trimming shortened V by 1 base and J by 7 bases, and 13 bases separated the two germline ends. The source of the sample is a study of T cells in Graves' hyperthyroidism and ophthalmopathy. RNA transcripts were the template for amplifying TCR beta CDR3 regions. The HTBI primer set was used in a first-round RT-PCR of the TCR CDR3. TCRdb re-derived calls from the multiplex PCR reads in MiXCR, one entry per CDR3 protein. The table records about 700,000 distinct CDR3 sequences, about 15% of them present only once.

Material for sequencing was blood. The V call is TRBV12-3 or TRBV12-4, the J call TRBJ2-2; D is possibly TRBD1 (5 bases). This receptor was obtained from a woman under 30 with Graves' hyperthyroidism. CDR3 residues: CASSLGTPIIGELFF. DNA of the CDR3: TGTGCCAGCAGTTTAGGGACACCCATCATCGGGGAGCTGTTTTTT.